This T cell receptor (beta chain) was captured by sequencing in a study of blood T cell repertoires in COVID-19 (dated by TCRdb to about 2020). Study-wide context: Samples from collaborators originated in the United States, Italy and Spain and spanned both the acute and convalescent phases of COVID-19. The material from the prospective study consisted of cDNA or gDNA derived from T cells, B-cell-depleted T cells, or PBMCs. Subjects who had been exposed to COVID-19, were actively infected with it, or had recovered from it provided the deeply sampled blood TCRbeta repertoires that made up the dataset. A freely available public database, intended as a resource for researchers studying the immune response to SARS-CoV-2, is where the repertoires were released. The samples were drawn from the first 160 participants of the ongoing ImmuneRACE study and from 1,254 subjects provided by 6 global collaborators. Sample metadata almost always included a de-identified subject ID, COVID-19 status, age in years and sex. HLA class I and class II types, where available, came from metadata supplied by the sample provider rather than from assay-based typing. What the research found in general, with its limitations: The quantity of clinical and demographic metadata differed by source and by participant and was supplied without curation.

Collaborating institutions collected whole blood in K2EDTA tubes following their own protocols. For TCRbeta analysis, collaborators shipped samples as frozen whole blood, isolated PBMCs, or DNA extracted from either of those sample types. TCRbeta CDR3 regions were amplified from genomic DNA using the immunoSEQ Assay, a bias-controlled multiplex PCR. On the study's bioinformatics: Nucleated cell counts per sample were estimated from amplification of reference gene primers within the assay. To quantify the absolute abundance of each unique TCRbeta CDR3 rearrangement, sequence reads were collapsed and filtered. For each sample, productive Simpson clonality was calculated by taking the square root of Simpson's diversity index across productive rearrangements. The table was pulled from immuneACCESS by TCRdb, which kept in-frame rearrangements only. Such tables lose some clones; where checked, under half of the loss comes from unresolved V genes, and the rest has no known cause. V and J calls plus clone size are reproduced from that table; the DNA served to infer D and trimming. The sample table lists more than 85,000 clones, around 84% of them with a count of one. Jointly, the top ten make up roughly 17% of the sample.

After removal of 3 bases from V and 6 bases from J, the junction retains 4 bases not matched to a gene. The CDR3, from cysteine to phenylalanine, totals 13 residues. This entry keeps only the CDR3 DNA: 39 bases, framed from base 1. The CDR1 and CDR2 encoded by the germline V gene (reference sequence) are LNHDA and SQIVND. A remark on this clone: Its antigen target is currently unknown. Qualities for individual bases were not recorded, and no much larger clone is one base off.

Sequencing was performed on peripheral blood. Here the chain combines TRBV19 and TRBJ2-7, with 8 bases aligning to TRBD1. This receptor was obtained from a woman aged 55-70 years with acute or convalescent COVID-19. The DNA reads TGTGCCAGTAGTATCCAGGGGGCCCCCGAGCAGTACTTC. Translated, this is CASSIQGAPEQYF.